The 19 T cell receptor beta chains below were found in one sample sequenced in a study of CD8 T cells in ankylosing spondylitis. TCRdb re-called the 5' RACE reads through MiXCR, storing one row per CDR3 protein. In the table there are fewer than 350,000 distinct CDR3 sequences, 11% of which are singletons. Sequenced input: blood, either unsorted or a sorted T cell fraction (not recorded which). The receptors stem from a female donor with ankylosing spondylitis or in good health (not recorded which).

This clonotype was recorded a few times. The chain combines TRBV20-1 with TRBJ2-3; D possibly uses TRBD1 or TRBD2 (5 bases each). V was trimmed by 1 base and J by 4 bases, leaving 21 bases between them. The CDR3 extends over 17 amino acids. The germline V gene encodes CDR1 DFQATT and CDR2 SNEGSKA (reference sequence). The CDR3 region is CSARGVPGRLKADTQYF. The CDR3 DNA is TGCAGTGCTAGAGGGGTACCGGGACGCCTAAAGGCAGATACGCAGTATTTT.

This clonotype has at least ten counts. This chain connects TRBV7-9 to TRBJ1-3; D is unresolved. The CDR3 runs 15 residues. The germline V and J ends were trimmed by 4 bases and 2 bases, with 12 bases remaining between them. Germline-derived CDR1 and CDR2 are SEHNR and FQNEAQ (reference sequence). Here the CDR3 DNA reads TGTGCCAGCAGCTCACTCGACCGACCTGGAAACACCATATATTTT. It is translated as CASSSLDRPGNTIYF.

This clonotype was observed a few times. The J gene is TRBJ2-7, the V gene TRBV9; 7 positions match TRBD2. Germline lookup yields CDR1 SGDLS and CDR2 YYNGEE. This CDR3 comprises 16 residues. The junction had 8 bases not matched to a gene; V was cut back by 0 bases and J by 2 bases. The CDR3 here is CASSVERASGPYEQYF. The CDR3 DNA reads TGTGCCAGCAGCGTAGAAAGGGCTAGCGGTCCCTACGAGCAGTACTTC.

This clonotype was detected ten times or more. This chain joins TRBV12-3 or TRBV12-4 and TRBJ2-1; tentatively, D is TRBD2 (5 bases). CDR3 length: 18 residues. V was shortened by 6 bases and J by 5 bases, with 26 bases between the two germline ends. The CDR3 DNA sequence: TGTGCCAGCAGCCTAGTAGCAGCGGCCCTCTCCCCCCACAATGAGCAGTTCTTC. It translates to CASSLVAAALSPHNEQFF.

This clonotype was seen a handful of times. V gene TRBV9 combines with J gene TRBJ2-1; a possible D gene is TRBD2 (7 bases). Trimming pared 5 bases from V and 11 bases from J, leaving 11 bases between. Germline V lookup: CDR1 SGDLS, CDR2 YYNGEE. The CDR3 length is 11 residues. DNA for the CDR3: TGTGCCAGCAGAGGGGGGGGGAAGCAGTTCTTC. This sequence encodes CASRGGGKQFF.

This chain joins TRBV10-3 and TRBJ2-3; D unresolved. This CDR3 has 14 amino acids. Trimming stripped 4 bases from V and 3 bases from J, with 11 bases between. Germline V CDR1 and CDR2: ENHRY, SYGVKD. The CDR3 coding sequence is TGTGCCATCAGTGGGCTAGTCGAGACAGATACGCAGTATTTT. Translation: CAISGLVETDTQYF.

The CDR3 loop reads CASSSSDRTGTYEQYF. CDR3 bases: TGCGCCAGCAGCTCCTCGGACAGGACGGGGACCTACGAGCAGTACTTC. The chain carries TRBV5-1 and TRBJ2-7, with 7 positions matching TRBD1. The CDR3 spans 16 residues. Germline V CDR1 and CDR2: SGHRS, YFSETQ. V gave up 3 bases and J gave up 2 bases; unmatched junction bases: 11.

This clonotype occurred a few times. The rearrangement joins TRBV7-8 to TRBJ2-7, with TRBD1 matching 8 bases. Germline lookup yields CDR1 SGHVS and CDR2 FQNEAQ. J lost 6 bases, V lost 1 base, and 5 bases had no gene match. The CDR3 is 14 residues long. CDR3 coding DNA: TGTGCCAGCAGCTTAGACAGGGGGTCAGGCGAGCAGTACTTC. This gives the protein CASSLDRGSGEQYF.

In this sample, this clonotype turned up many times. The chain is built from TRBV20-1 and TRBJ2-1; D is perhaps TRBD2 (5 bases). The CDR3 is 15 residues long. Per germline, CDR1 DFQATT and CDR2 SNEGSKA (reference sequence). V lost 0 bases, J lost 14 bases, and 23 bases lay in between. CDR3 DNA sequence: TGCAGTGCTAGAGACCCCTTCGGAGGAGATCTTTGGGAGTTCTTC. It codes for CSARDPFGGDLWEFF.

This chain uses TRBV12-3 or TRBV12-4 with TRBJ2-2; D may match TRBD1 or TRBD2 (5 bases each). This CDR3 is built from 17 residues. With 5 bases removed from V and 1 base from J, the gap between germline ends came to 17 bases. In DNA form, the CDR3 reads TGTGCCAGCAGTCCTACATCGGGACGAAAGAACACCGGGGAGCTGTTTTTT. Translation gives CASSPTSGRKNTGELFF.

This clonotype was seen at least ten times. The V and J genes are TRBV5-5 and TRBJ2-6; D possibly corresponds to TRBD2 (5 bases). The CDR3 loop spans 15 amino acids. CDR1 is SGHKS, CDR2 YYEKEE, per germline (reference sequence). Deletions cut 2 bases from V and 2 bases from J, with 8 bases between. The CDR3 is CASSFGIPGANVLTF. Written as DNA, the CDR3 is TGTGCCAGCAGCTTCGGGATCCCTGGGGCCAACGTCCTGACTTTC.

The CDR3 sequence is CASSLSLTGKTEAFF. The CDR3 DNA is TGTGCCAGCAGCTTATCCTTGACAGGAAAGACTGAAGCTTTCTTT. The chain carries TRBV11-2 and TRBJ1-1, with D perhaps TRBD1 (6 bases). Germline CDR1 and CDR2: SGHAT and FQNNGV. Trimming cost V 2 bases and J 5 bases, with 15 bases left between them. This CDR3 has 15 residues.

This clonotype was observed at least ten times. The chain couples TRBV20-1 to TRBJ2-7; 7 nucleotides agree with TRBD2. Germline CDR1 is DFQATT and CDR2 is SNEGSKA (reference sequence). With 1 base clipped from V and 1 base from J, the junction kept 13 bases outside the gene matches. The CDR3 is made up of 17 amino acids. DNA for the CDR3: TGCAGTGCTAGAGTGGGGCTAGCGGCAATCGGATCCTACGAGCAGTACTTC. Translating it yields CSARVGLAAIGSYEQYF.

This clonotype was counted at least ten times. The rearrangement uses TRBV20-1 and TRBJ2-1, with D tentatively TRBD1 or TRBD2 (6 bases each). The CDR3 consists of 15 residues. Trimming took 6 bases from V and 5 from J, leaving 20 bases between them. The germline V gene encodes CDR1 DFQATT and CDR2 SNEGSKA (reference sequence). This chain's CDR3 is CSANRAGGGNNEQFF. DNA of the CDR3: TGCAGTGCCAACCGGGCCGGGGGCGGTAACAATGAGCAGTTCTTC.

This clonotype has ten or more counts. The gene calls are TRBV20-1 and TRBJ2-7; D is unclear. Trimming cost V 2 bases and J 1 base, with 12 bases left between them. Germline V gives CDR1 DFQATT, CDR2 SNEGSKA (reference sequence). The CDR3 covers 14 residues. The DNA for the CDR3 is TGCAGTGCTAGACGGTCAGGCCTTTCCTACGAGCAGTACTTC. Encoded protein: CSARRSGLSYEQYF.

The rearrangement uses TRBV30 and TRBJ2-2, with D possibly being TRBD1 (5 bases). This CDR3 is 14 amino acids long. CDR1 and CDR2 from the germline V gene are GTSNPN and SVGIG (reference sequence). With 2 bases removed from V and 7 bases from J, the gap between germline ends came to 14 bases. CDR3 region: CAWSTQGVFGELFF. In nucleotides, the CDR3 is TGTGCCTGGAGTACGCAGGGTGTATTCGGGGAGCTGTTTTTT.

This clonotype was counted many times. The genes are TRBV20-1 and TRBJ1-3, with D possibly TRBD1 on 5 matching bases. V was trimmed by 0 bases and J by 8 bases, leaving 8 bases between them. Germline V lookup: CDR1 DFQATT, CDR2 SNEGSKA (reference sequence). CDR3 length equals 12 residues. The CDR3 region has the DNA TGCAGTGCTAGAGATCGACAGTACACCATATATTTT. It codes for CSARDRQYTIYF.

There are many counts of this clonotype. The V gene is TRBV20-1, the J gene TRBJ2-1; either TRBD1 or TRBD2 may fit D (5 bases each). This CDR3 comprises 14 residues. V shed 4 bases and J shed 0 bases, with 10 bases lying between them. Germline CDR1 is DFQATT and CDR2 is SNEGSKA (reference sequence). Written as DNA, the CDR3 is TGCAGTGCTACCTGGGGGAGCTCCTACAATGAGCAGTTCTTC. This translates into CSATWGSSYNEQFF.

This clonotype has more than one count but fewer than ten. The chain links TRBV15 to TRBJ2-7; TRBD2 matches 9 bases. J lost 2 bases, V lost 3 bases, and 8 bases had no gene match. This CDR3 region has 16 residues. CDR1 is LNHNV, CDR2 YYDKDF, per germline (reference sequence). The CDR3 DNA is TGTGCCACCAGCAGTACCAGCGGGAGGTTCACCTACGAGCAGTACTTC. Its translation: CATSSTSGRFTYEQYF.